The clone carrying this T cell receptor beta chain was counted at least ten times. The data derive from a study of T-cell reconstitution after alpha-beta-depleted transplantation in children. Unique molecular identifiers were incorporated during preparation of the TCRbeta library. TCRdb re-called the PCR reads with MiXCR, one entry per CDR3 protein. The table records more than 400,000 distinct CDR3 sequences, approximately 10% of them present only once. This sample comprised PBMCs, mostly from graft donor cells, obtained 180 days after TCRalphabeta/CD19-depleted stem cell transplant. This receptor was identified in a female patient aged 2-15 years who had a stem cell transplant for aplastic anemia, so the T cells may come from the graft donor.

This chain's CDR3 is CASSLGTPSYNEQFF. The CDR3 nucleotides are TGTGCCAGCAGCTTGGGGACGCCCTCCTACAATGAGCAGTTCTTC. V and J are TRBV7-9 and TRBJ2-1; D tentatively fits TRBD1 or TRBD2 (5 bases each). The V and J ends lost 3 bases and 0 bases respectively, with 9 bases between them. This CDR3 is built from 15 residues. The germline V gene encodes CDR1 SEHNR and CDR2 FQNEAQ (reference sequence).